This TCR beta chain was identified during a study of cytomegalovirus exposure and HLA in healthy donors. This CDR3 has 16 amino acids. CDR1 and CDR2 (germline): SGHDT, YYEEEE. J gave up 6 bases and V 1 base, and 10 bases lay outside the gene matches. This clone was seen a handful of times. Use of 60 Vbeta and 13 Jbeta primers characterized the PCR. This table comes from immunoSEQ multiplex PCR, and its TCRdb copy is limited to in-frame clones, with some not included. The sample lists under 150,000 clones, about 74% seen once, with 0.75% to 0.95% in the top ten. The V and J genes are TRBV5-6 and TRBJ2-3; 8 positions agree with TRBD2. This receptor was taken from a woman aged 60-75 years in good health and CMV-seronegative. Sequencing input: PBMCs. The CDR3 sequence: CASSLSGTRGGDTQYF. The DNA for the CDR3 is TGTGCCAGCAGCTTGTCCGGGACTAGGGGGGGGGATACGCAGTATTTT. Based on the CDR3 plus reference TRBV5-6 and TRBJ2-3, the full variable domain is DAGVTQSPTHLIKTRGQQVTLRCSPKSGHDTVSWYQQALGQGPQFIFQYYEEEERQRGNFPDRFSGHQFPNYSSELNVNALLLGDSALYLCASSLSGTRGGDTQYFGPGTRLTVL.